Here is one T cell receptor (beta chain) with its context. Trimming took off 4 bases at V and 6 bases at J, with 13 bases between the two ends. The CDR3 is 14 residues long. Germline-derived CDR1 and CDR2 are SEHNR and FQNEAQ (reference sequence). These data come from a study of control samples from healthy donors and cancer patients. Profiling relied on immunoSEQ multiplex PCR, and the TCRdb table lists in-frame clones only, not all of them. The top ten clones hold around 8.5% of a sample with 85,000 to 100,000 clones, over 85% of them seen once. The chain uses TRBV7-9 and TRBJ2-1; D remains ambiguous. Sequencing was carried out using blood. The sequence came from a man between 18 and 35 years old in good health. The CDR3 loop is CASSSPWAINEQFF. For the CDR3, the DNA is TGTGCCAGCAGCTCCCCCTGGGCGATCAATGAGCAGTTCTTC.